This T cell receptor (beta chain) was identified in a study of cytomegalovirus exposure and HLA in healthy donors (dated 2017 in TCRdb). Some background on the complete study: According to a later analysis, one platform produced both the roughly 110 validation repertoires and the 550 to 800 repertoires of the first cohort. Along with the approximately 620-subject first cohort, a separate validation cohort of over 90 different subjects was used. To predict cytomegalovirus infection status, the study brought together high-throughput TCR immunosequencing, statistical association of individual TCRs with disease status, and machine learning. The study aimed to test whether signatures of past pathogen exposure could be identified by cataloging public T cell receptors.

The library came from the immunoSEQ multiplex PCR assay. Turning to the authors' computational methods: To diagnose cytomegalovirus status from the catalog of TCR beta chain sequences, a statistical classification framework was built. The source is immuneACCESS, and TCRdb retained only in-frame sequences with V and J called. Part of the clones is not carried over; for the studies checked, unresolved V genes explain less than half of this, and the remainder is unexplained. The V and J calls and clone size come from that table; D and trimming were worked out from the DNA. The sample table records some 330,000 clones; about nine tenths of these occur just once. About 0.91% of the sample belongs to the ten largest clones. Separate from the roughly 700-subject first cohort, the validation cohort of 95 to 150 subjects was the group to which the donors belonged. The study at large found these results: A later analysis found that TCRs clustered in the first cohort also tended to co-occur in the roughly 120 validation repertoires, with approximately 95% of cluster scores above 0. Most TCR sequences were seen in very few donors, while some public TCRs were found in many individuals. The study gave a list of 150 to 200 TCR beta chains associated with cytomegalovirus. A later analysis had no HLA typing for the validation cohort, so co-occurrence there was scored across all 110 or so repertoires. Three of the identified cytomegalovirus-associated TCR beta chains were confirmed in vitro to be specific for cytomegalovirus antigens. It was suggested by the authors that the approach could potentially be generalized to other disease states and immunological phenotypes. The classifier was reported to diagnose cytomegalovirus status with high specificity and sensitivity in both the original and validation cohorts.

Turning to this clone: Its antigen remains undetermined. Base qualities were left out, and no much larger clone turns up one base away.

After removal of 6 bases from V and 3 bases from J, the junction retains 2 bases not matched to a gene. The CDR3 covers 13 residues, taking in both the cysteine and the phenylalanine. Only the CDR3 DNA stays, 39 bases, in frame from base 1. Via the germline V gene, CDR1 is MNHNS and CDR2 SASEGT. The V and J genes are TRBV6-1 and TRBJ2-7, with 10 central nucleotides matching TRBD1. The TCR was taken from a woman aged 18-35 years in good health and CMV-seronegative. Input material: PBMCs. This receptor has the CDR3 CASRGTGDYEQYF. The DNA reads TGTGCCAGCAGGGGGACAGGGGACTACGAGCAGTACTTC.